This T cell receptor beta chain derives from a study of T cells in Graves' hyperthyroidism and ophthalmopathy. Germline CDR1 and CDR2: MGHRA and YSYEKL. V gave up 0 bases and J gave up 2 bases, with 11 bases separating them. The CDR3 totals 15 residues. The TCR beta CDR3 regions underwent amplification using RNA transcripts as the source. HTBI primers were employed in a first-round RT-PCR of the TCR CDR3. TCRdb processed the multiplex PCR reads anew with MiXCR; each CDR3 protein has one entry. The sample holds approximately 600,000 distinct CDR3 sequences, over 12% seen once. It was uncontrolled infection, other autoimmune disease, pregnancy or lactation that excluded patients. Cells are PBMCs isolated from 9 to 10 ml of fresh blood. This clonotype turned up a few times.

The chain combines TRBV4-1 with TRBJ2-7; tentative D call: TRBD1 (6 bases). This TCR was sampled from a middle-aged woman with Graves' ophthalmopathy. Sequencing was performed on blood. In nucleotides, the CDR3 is TGCGCCAGCAGCCAAGAACAGGGATACCCCTACGAGCAGTACTTC. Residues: CASSQEQGYPYEQYF.